The T cell receptor beta chain described here comes from a study of blood T cell repertoires in COVID-19. In the source study's methods: Amplified reference gene primers provided the basis for estimating nucleated cell counts. Assay used: immunoSEQ multiplex PCR; TCRdb lists only in-frame clones, some missing. V, J and clone size reflect that table, while D and trimming were determined from the DNA. The sample lists some 300,000 clones, 90% occurring once. The CDR3 consists of 17 residues. The V gene's germline CDR1 is SNHLY and CDR2 FYNNEI. Trimming removed 3 bases at V and 4 bases at J, with 21 bases between.

The sequence came from a woman aged 45-59 years with COVID-19, enrolled during active disease. The sample comprised peripheral blood. The chain employs TRBV2 and TRBJ1-2; D gene uncertain. CDR3 nucleotide sequence: TGTGCCAGCAGTGAGTATTTTTCGCCGATAGCTGGCTATGGCTACACCTTC. It is translated as CASSEYFSPIAGYGYTF.